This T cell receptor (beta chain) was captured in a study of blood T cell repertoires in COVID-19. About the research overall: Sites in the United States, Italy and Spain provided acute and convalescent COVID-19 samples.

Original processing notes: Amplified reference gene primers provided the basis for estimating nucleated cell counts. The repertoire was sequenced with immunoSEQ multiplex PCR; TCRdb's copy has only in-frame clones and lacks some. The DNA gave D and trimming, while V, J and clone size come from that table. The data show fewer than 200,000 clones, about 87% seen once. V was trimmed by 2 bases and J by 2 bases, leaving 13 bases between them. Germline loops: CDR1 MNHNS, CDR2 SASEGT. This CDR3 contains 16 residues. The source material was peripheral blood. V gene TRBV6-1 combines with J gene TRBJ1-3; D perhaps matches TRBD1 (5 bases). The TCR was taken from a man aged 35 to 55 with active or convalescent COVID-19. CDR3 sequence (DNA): TGTGCCAGCAGTGAAAGGGGACTTCTAACTGGAAACACCATATATTTT. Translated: CASSERGLLTGNTIYF.